The T cell receptor beta chain under discussion was sequenced for a study of blood T cells in healthy people across ages. Collection of around 10 milliliters of peripheral blood was performed for each donor. Trimming took 6 bases from V and 7 from J; bases not matched to a gene: 2. This CDR3 contains 12 residues. Germline assignment: CDR1 SGHTA and CDR2 FQGNSA. The second PCR ran roughly 6 to 11 cycles with a sample-barcoded 5' primer and J-beta primers. The study obtained at least 3 million CDR3-containing paired-end reads from every sample. Each CDR3 protein gets one entry after TCRdb re-called the 5' RACE reads with MiXCR. The data show about 570,000 distinct CDR3 sequences, with 25% to 30% seen just once and less than 20% held by the top ten.

V usage is TRBV7-2 and J usage is TRBJ2-1, with 8 nucleotides matching TRBD2. This sequence was found in a woman between 70 and 85 years old in good health. Sequenced sample: blood. The DNA for the CDR3 is TGTGCCAGCAGGCGGGGGGCGAATGAGCAGTTCTTC. Translation gives CASRRGANEQFF.